Below, 12 T cell receptor beta chains from the same sample are listed, as sequenced in a study of T cell changes during pregnancy in multiple sclerosis. Here immunoSEQ multiplex PCR was the method, and the copy in TCRdb shows in-frame clones only, minus some. The repertoire has about 100,000 clones, 90% to 95% of them found once; the top ten carry roughly 0.99%. Sample: peripheral blood, taken after pregnancy. These receptors originate from a female donor with multiple sclerosis, enrolled in a pregnancy study.

CDR3 nucleotide sequence: TGTGCCAGCAGGACAGGGAGCGCTGAAGCTTTCTTT. This translates into CASRTGSAEAFF. This chain links TRBV27 with TRBJ1-1, with 7 bases that match TRBD1. The germline gives CDR1 MNHEY, CDR2 SMNVEV (reference sequence). The trim removed 6 bases at V and 6 bases at J, leaving 4 bases unmatched. CDR3 size: 12 residues.

The V call is TRBV7-6, the J call TRBJ2-7; a weak D match, TRBD1 (6 bases). The CDR3 length is 14 residues. Germline V gene data show CDR1 as SGHVS and CDR2 as FNYEAQ. V was clipped by 5 bases and J by 3 bases, with 14 bases between them. The DNA for the CDR3 is TGTGCCAGCAGCCCCCGCACAGGGAGCTACGAGCAGTACTTC. This translates into CASSPRTGSYEQYF.

V gene TRBV5-6 combines with J gene TRBJ2-7; D is unclear. In germline, CDR1 is SGHDT, CDR2 YYEEEE. This CDR3 comprises 13 residues. The V end was cut by 2 bases, the J end by 1 base, with 7 bases between. CDR3 nucleotides: TGTGCCAGCAGCTTTGAGTTGTCCTACGAGCAGTACTTC. Amino acid sequence: CASSFELSYEQYF.

The chain is built from TRBV5-4 and TRBJ2-3; D is ambiguous. Looked up from germline, CDR1 is SGHNT and CDR2 is YYREEE (reference sequence). V lost 4 bases and J 2 bases, leaving 2 bases between the germline ends. The CDR3 has 11 residues. The CDR3: CASSLTDTQYF. The CDR3 DNA sequence: TGTGCCAGCAGCCTCACAGATACGCAGTATTTT.

The genes are TRBV25-1 and TRBJ1-1; the match to TRBD1 covers 8 bases. The V and J ends lost 3 bases and 5 bases, in that order; junction bases with no gene match: 5. The CDR3 is made up of 14 amino acids. Per germline, CDR1 MGHDK and CDR2 SYGVNS. In DNA form, the CDR3 reads TGTGCCAGCAGTGACAATGACAGGGGAACTGAAGCTTTCTTT. It yields the protein CASSDNDRGTEAFF.

V usage is TRBV6-5 and J usage is TRBJ2-3; perhaps TRBD2 as D (7 bases). Trimming left V 6 bases short and J 6 bases short, with 13 bases between. CDR3 length: 13 amino acids. Germline assignment: CDR1 MNHEY and CDR2 SVGAGI. The DNA for the CDR3 is TGTGCCAGCAGCCCGGGGGGCTTGGATACGCAGTATTTT. Translation: CASSPGGLDTQYF.

The chain recombines TRBV19 with TRBJ2-1; TRBD2 agrees at 7 bases. The V and J ends lost 2 bases and 4 bases, in that order; junction bases with no gene match: 5. Germline V lookup: CDR1 LNHDA, CDR2 SQIVND (reference sequence). The CDR3 extends over 15 amino acids. The CDR3 nucleotides read TGTGCCAGTAGTATATTAGCGGGTACGTACAATGAGCAGTTCTTC. This encodes CASSILAGTYNEQFF.

The gene calls are TRBV30 and TRBJ1-2, with D tentatively TRBD1 (5 bases). CDR3 size: 11 residues. Looked up from germline, CDR1 is GTSNPN and CDR2 is SVGIG (reference sequence). The ends were cut back, 8 bases at V and 4 bases at J, with 11 bases in the middle. For the CDR3, the DNA is TGTGCCGCGCCCGGGGGCTATGGCTACACCTTC. It specifies CAAPGGYGYTF.

The V call is TRBV9, the J call TRBJ2-7; the D gene is possibly TRBD2 (5 bases). Trimming left V 3 bases short and J 5 bases short, with 9 bases between. The V gene's germline CDR1 is SGDLS and CDR2 YYNGEE. The CDR3 loop spans 12 amino acids. This CDR3 is CASSGPEDEQYF. CDR3 DNA sequence: TGTGCCAGCAGCGGGCCGGAGGACGAGCAGTACTTC.

The chain joins TRBV29-1 to TRBJ1-4; no definite D call. The CDR3 spans 11 residues. Trimming took off 4 bases at V and 9 bases at J, with 9 bases between the two ends. Germline V gene lookup returns CDR1 SQVTM and CDR2 ANQGSEA. This CDR3 reads CSVGWEKKLFF. The CDR3 DNA reads as TGCAGCGTTGGGTGGGAGAAAAAACTGTTTTTT.

The chain has TRBV6-5 and TRBJ1-3; D possibly corresponds to TRBD1 (5 bases). Germline CDR1 is MNHEY and CDR2 is SVGAGI. This CDR3 is built from 15 residues. Trimming took off 0 bases at V and 4 bases at J, with 10 bases between the two ends. The CDR3 loop reads CASSYSRSGGNTIYF. CDR3 bases: TGTGCCAGCAGTTACTCGCGGTCAGGGGGAAACACCATATATTTT.

The chain has TRBV6-1 and TRBJ2-7; perhaps TRBD2 as D (5 bases). Germline V gives CDR1 MNHNS, CDR2 SASEGT. The V gene lost 4 bases and the J gene lost 0 bases, with 13 bases spanning the gap. The CDR3 extends over 15 amino acids. The CDR3 protein is CASSVLAWSSYEQYF. The CDR3 bases are TGTGCCAGCAGTGTTCTAGCTTGGAGCTCCTACGAGCAGTACTTC.